This entry is about one T cell receptor (beta chain). The data derive from a study of blood T cell repertoires in COVID-19. Looking at the study overall: COVID-19 samples, acute and convalescent, were from the United States, Italy and Spain. PBMCs, B-cell-depleted T cells, or T cells provided the cDNA or gDNA that made up the material.

Original data processing: Estimation of nucleated cell counts relied on the amplification of reference gene primers. The assay was immunoSEQ multiplex PCR, and TCRdb's table has in-frame clones only and misses some. V, J and clone size are those of that table, while D and trimming were read from the DNA. The sample records roughly 130,000 clones, roughly 80% being singletons. Trimming cost V 3 bases and J 8 bases, with 11 bases left between them. From germline, CDR1 is LNHDA and CDR2 SQIVND (reference sequence). The length of the CDR3 is 13 residues. The chain recombines TRBV19 with TRBJ2-1; D is uncertain. This TCR was recovered from a woman aged 50 to 60 with acute or convalescent COVID-19. Material: peripheral blood. The CDR3, as DNA: TGTGCCAGTAGTATGCACTCGGGTTATGAGCAGTTCTTC. It encodes CASSMHSGYEQFF.